Detailed here is one TCR beta chain. This sample is part of a study of Ad26.COV2.S vaccination and SARS-CoV-2 variants. Method: immunoSEQ multiplex PCR; TCRdb's copy keeps in-frame clones and lacks some. The profile shows about 680,000 clones, roughly nine tenths of them singletons. Treatment denoted: 19 received Ad26.COV2.S at low or high dose, single or two shots; 5 received placebo; per-sample allocation not given. On day 63 after the first injection, vaccine and placebo recipients gave samples. Sequenced material: peripheral blood, taken in a trial of Ad26.COV2.S vaccine versus placebo. The receptor comes from a person between 18 and 65 years old who received the Ad26.COV2.S COVID-19 vaccine or a placebo.

For the CDR3, the DNA is TGTGCCAGCAGCTTAGAGGAAGACGAGCAGTACTTC. This codes for CASSLEEDEQYF. V usage is TRBV11-1 and J usage is TRBJ2-7; D uncertain. CDR3 length equals 12 residues. V shed 1 base and J shed 5 bases, with 6 bases lying between them. CDR1 and CDR2 from the germline V gene are SGHAT and FQDESV (reference sequence).